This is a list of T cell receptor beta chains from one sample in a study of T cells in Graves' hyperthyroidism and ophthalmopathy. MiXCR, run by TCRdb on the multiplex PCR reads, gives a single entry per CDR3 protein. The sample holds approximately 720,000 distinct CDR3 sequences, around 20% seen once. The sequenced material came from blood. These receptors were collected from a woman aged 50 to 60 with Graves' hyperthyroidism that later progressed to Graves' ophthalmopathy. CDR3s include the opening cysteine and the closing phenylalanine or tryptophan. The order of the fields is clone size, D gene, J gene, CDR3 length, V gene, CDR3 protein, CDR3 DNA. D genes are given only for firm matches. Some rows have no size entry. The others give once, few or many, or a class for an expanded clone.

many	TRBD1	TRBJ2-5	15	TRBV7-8	CASSLGTGGGETQYF	TGTGCCAGCAGCTTAGGCACAGGGGGCGGTGAGACCCAGTACTTC
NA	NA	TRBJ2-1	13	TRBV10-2	CASAPTTFNEQFF	TGCGCCAGCGCCCCTACTACCTTCAATGAGCAGTTCTTC
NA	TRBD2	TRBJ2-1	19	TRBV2	CASSEVAGGLRLFLNEQFF	TGTGCCAGCAGTGAAGTAGCGGGGGGGTTAAGATTATTTTTAAATGAGCAGTTCTTC
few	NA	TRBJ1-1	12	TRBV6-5	CASSYGGLEAFF	TGTGCCAGCAGTTACGGGGGACTTGAAGCTTTCTTT
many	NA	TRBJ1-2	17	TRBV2	CASSDPGDLRGSYGYTF	TGTGCCAGCAGTGACCCGGGTGATTTACGGGGGAGCTATGGCTACACCTTC
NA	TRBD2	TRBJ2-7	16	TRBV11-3	CASSSGLAGTSYEQYF	TGTGCCAGCAGCAGCGGTTTAGCGGGGACCTCCTACGAGCAGTACTTC
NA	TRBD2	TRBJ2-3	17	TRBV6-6	CASSYVGRGSSTDTQYF	TGTGCCAGCAGTTACGTCGGGCGGGGGTCTAGCACAGATACGCAGTATTTT
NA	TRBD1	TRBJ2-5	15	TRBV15	CATRKGRDSQETQYF	TGTGCCACCAGGAAAGGCCGGGACAGCCAAGAGACCCAGTACTTC
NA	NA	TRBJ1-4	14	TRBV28	CASSMGSTNEKLFF	TGTGCCAGCAGCATGGGCTCAACTAATGAAAAACTGTTTTTT
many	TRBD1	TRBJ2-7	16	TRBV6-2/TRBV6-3	CASKQTPGQSSYEQYF	TGTGCCAGCAAACAGACCCCGGGACAGAGCTCCTACGAGCAGTACTTC
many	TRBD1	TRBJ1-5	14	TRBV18	CASSQQGAKQPQHF	TGTGCCAGCTCACAACAGGGGGCTAAGCAGCCCCAGCATTTT
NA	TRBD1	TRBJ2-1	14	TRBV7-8	CASSLEGARDEQFF	TGTGCCAGCAGCTTAGAGGGGGCGCGGGATGAGCAGTTCTTC
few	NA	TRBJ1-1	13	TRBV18	CASSPHTNTEAFF	TGTGCCAGCTCACCACATACGAACACTGAAGCTTTCTTT
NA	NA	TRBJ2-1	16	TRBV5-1	CASSFSGQSSYNEQFF	TGCGCCAGCAGCTTTTCGGGACAAAGCTCCTACAATGAGCAGTTCTTC
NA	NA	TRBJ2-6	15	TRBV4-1	CASSQGLPGANVLTF	TGCGCCAGCAGCCAAGGACTGCCTGGGGCCAACGTCCTGACTTTC
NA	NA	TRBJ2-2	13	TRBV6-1	CASSGFHTGELFF	TGTGCCAGCAGTGGGTTCCACACCGGGGAGCTGTTTTTT
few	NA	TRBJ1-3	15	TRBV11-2	CASAITGLSGNTIYF	TGTGCCAGCGCGATAACGGGGCTCAGTGGAAACACCATATATTTT